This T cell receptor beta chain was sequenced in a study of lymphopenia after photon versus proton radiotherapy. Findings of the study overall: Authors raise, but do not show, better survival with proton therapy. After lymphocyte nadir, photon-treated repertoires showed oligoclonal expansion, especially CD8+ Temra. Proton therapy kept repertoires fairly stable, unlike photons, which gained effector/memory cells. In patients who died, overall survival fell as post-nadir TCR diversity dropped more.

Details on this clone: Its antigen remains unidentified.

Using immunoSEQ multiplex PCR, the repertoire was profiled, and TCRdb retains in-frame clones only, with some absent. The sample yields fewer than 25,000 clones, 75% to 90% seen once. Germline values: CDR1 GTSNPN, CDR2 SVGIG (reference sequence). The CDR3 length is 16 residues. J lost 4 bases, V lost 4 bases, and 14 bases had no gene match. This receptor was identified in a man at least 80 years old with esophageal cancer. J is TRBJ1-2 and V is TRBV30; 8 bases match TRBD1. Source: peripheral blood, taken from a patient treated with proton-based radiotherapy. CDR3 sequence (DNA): TGTGCCTGGACACGACGCTCCGGGACAGGTGCCTATGGCTACACCTTC. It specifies CAWTRRSGTGAYGYTF.